A selection of T cell receptor beta chains follows, all from one sample in a study of blood T cell repertoires in COVID-19. Assay used: immunoSEQ multiplex PCR; TCRdb lists only in-frame clones, some missing. Among about 200,000 clones, about 85% were seen once, and the ten largest hold 20% to 25%. The specimen was peripheral blood. The receptor set was obtained from a man aged 55-75 years with active or convalescent COVID-19. CDR3s include the opening cysteine and the closing phenylalanine or tryptophan. The D gene is left open where the match is weak. Clone size is not always given. Where it is, it says once, few, many or a class for expanded clones.

clone_size j_call v_call d_call cdr3_length cdr3_aa cdr3_nt
- TRBJ2-7 TRBV5-1 TRBD1 14 CASSLNQGADEQYF TGCGCCAGCAGCTTAAACCAGGGGGCCGACGAGCAGTACTTC
- TRBJ2-2 TRBV5-1 - 15 CASSPEGGDTGELFF TGCGCCAGCAGCCCCGAGGGGGGGGACACCGGGGAGCTGTTTTTT
- TRBJ2-5 TRBV5-1 - 14 CASSSDGHQETQYF TGCGCCAGCAGCTCCGACGGACATCAAGAGACCCAGTACTTC
- TRBJ2-3 TRBV6-5 TRBD1 14 CASSPLGQGDTQYF TGTGCCAGCAGTCCCCTTGGACAGGGTGATACGCAGTATTTT
- TRBJ2-5 TRBV6-5 TRBD1 14 CASRRTRGQETQYF TGTGCCAGCAGGCGTACCAGGGGGCAGGAGACCCAGTACTTC
few TRBJ2-7 TRBV4-1 - 15 CASSQEQGAPYEQYF TGCGCCAGCAGCCAAGAACAGGGAGCGCCCTACGAGCAGTACTTC
- TRBJ1-6 TRBV6-5 - 12 CATHIGDSPLHF TGTGCCACCCATATAGGGGATTCACCCCTCCACTTT
- TRBJ2-1 TRBV10-3 TRBD2 16 CAISESRLAGAAEQFF TGTGCCATCAGTGAGTCCCGCCTAGCGGGGGCCGCTGAGCAGTTCTTC
- TRBJ1-6 TRBV4-1 TRBD1 15 CASSQPWTGPSPLHF TGCGCCAGCAGCCAACCATGGACAGGGCCCTCACCCCTCCACTTT
- TRBJ1-2 TRBV6-5 TRBD1 15 CASTTGTGSNYGYTF TGTGCCAGCACCACGGGGACAGGTTCTAACTATGGCTACACCTTC
- TRBJ2-5 TRBV6-5 - 15 CASSYGGAGKETQYF TGTGCCAGCAGTTACGGGGGGGCAGGTAAAGAGACCCAGTACTTC
once TRBJ2-4 TRBV2 TRBD1 19 CASSEKGQPNPEAKNIQYF TGTGCCAGCAGTGAAAAGGGACAGCCGAATCCCGAGGCCAAAAACATTCAGTACTTC
- TRBJ2-1 TRBV6-6 - 15 CASSYSSGSYNEQFF TGTGCCAGCAGTTACTCGTCGGGGTCCTACAATGAGCAGTTCTTC
- TRBJ2-7 TRBV9 TRBD1 13 CASSPGQTYEQYF TGTGCCAGCAGCCCGGGACAGACCTACGAGCAGTACTTC
- TRBJ1-2 TRBV6-2/TRBV6-3 - 14 CASSYPDSFRGYTF TGTGCCAGCAGTTACCCGGACAGCTTTCGGGGCTACACCTTC
- TRBJ1-5 TRBV19 TRBD1 15 CASSSRGTGNQPQHF TGTGCCAGTAGTTCCAGGGGGACTGGCAATCAGCCCCAGCATTTT
- TRBJ1-4 TRBV5-5 TRBD1 15 CASRLTGATNEKLFF TGTGCCAGCAGATTGACAGGGGCCACTAATGAAAAACTGTTTTTT
- TRBJ2-7 TRBV6-2/TRBV6-3 - 14 CASSYGPPRYEQYF TGTGCCAGCAGTTACGGGCCCCCCCGATACGAGCAGTACTTC
- TRBJ2-4 TRBV21-1 - 17 CASSKEGEGGFENIQYF TGTGCCAGCAGCAAAGAGGGGGAGGGTGGGTTCGAAAACATTCAGTACTTC
- TRBJ2-1 TRBV5-4 - 13 CASSPGRNNEQFF TGTGCCAGCAGCCCCGGTCGCAACAATGAGCAGTTCTTC
once TRBJ1-1 TRBV18 TRBD1 14 CASSPPSRGNEAFF TGTGCCAGCTCACCCCCCTCCAGGGGGAATGAAGCTTTCTTT
- TRBJ1-1 TRBV7-9 - 12 CASSSVWEVAFF TGTGCCAGCAGTTCCGTCTGGGAGGTAGCTTTCTTT
- TRBJ1-4 TRBV6-5 - 12 CASGSRNEKLFF TGTGCCAGCGGGTCCAGGAATGAAAAACTGTTTTTT
- TRBJ2-1 TRBV6-5 - 12 CASSSRGYEQFF TGTGCCAGCAGTTCTAGAGGTTATGAGCAGTTCTTC
- TRBJ1-3 TRBV4-2 TRBD1 16 CASSRTGQAGGNTIYF TGTGCCAGCAGCCGGACCGGACAGGCAGGTGGAAACACCATATATTTT
- TRBJ1-6 TRBV4-1 TRBD1 14 CASSPTGYNSPLHF TGCGCCAGCAGCCCGACAGGGTATAATTCACCCCTCCACTTT
- TRBJ1-1 TRBV27 - 16 CASSLVAWGGSTEAFF TGTGCCAGCAGTTTAGTCGCATGGGGAGGGTCGACTGAAGCTTTCTTT
- TRBJ2-5 TRBV11-2 TRBD2 14 CASSFGGGWKTQYF TGTGCCAGCAGCTTCGGGGGGGGATGGAAGACCCAGTACTTC